The rows below give T cell receptor beta chains drawn from one sample of a study of PD-L1 blockade in urothelial cancer. Method: immunoSEQ multiplex PCR; TCRdb's copy keeps in-frame clones and lacks some. Among about 50,000 clones, about 85% were seen once, and the ten largest hold less than 10%. This specimen consisted of PBMCs, obtained around atezolizumab (anti-PD-L1) treatment. The receptors shown here come from a man aged 55 to 70 with urothelial cancer. Each CDR3 is given with its conserved first and last residue. The order of the fields is clone size, D gene, J gene, V gene, CDR3 DNA, CDR3 protein. The D gene is left open where the match is weak. Clone size is given for some rows only: seen once, a few or many times, or a class if the clone is expanded.

size: once; D: TRBD1; J: TRBJ1-2; V: TRBV19; DNA: TGTGCCAGTAGTGCTTTCGACCCTCGGGACAGGGACTACACCTTC; CDR3: CASSAFDPRDRDYTF
size: .; D: TRBD1; J: TRBJ1-4; V: TRBV7-9; DNA: TGTGCCAGCAGCCTCGGGACAGCGGATGAAAAACTGTTTTTT; CDR3: CASSLGTADEKLFF
size: .; D: TRBD2; J: TRBJ2-1; V: TRBV18; DNA: TGTGCCAGCTCACCACCGGGACTAGCCGACAATGAGCAGTTCTTC; CDR3: CASSPPGLADNEQFF
size: .; D: TRBD2; J: TRBJ2-2; V: TRBV9; DNA: TGTGCCAGCAGCGTAGGACTAGCGGGGGGCGGGGAGCTGTTTTTT; CDR3: CASSVGLAGGGELFF
size: .; D: TRBD1; J: TRBJ2-1; V: TRBV27; DNA: TGTGCCAGCAGCACCGACAGGGACTACAATGAGCAGTTCTTC; CDR3: CASSTDRDYNEQFF
size: .; D: .; J: TRBJ2-3; V: TRBV27; DNA: TGTGCCAGCAGAACAGGGACAGATACGCAGTATTTT; CDR3: CASRTGTDTQYF
size: .; D: TRBD2; J: TRBJ2-5; V: TRBV7-3; DNA: TGTGCCAGCAGCTATAGCGGGGGGGAGACCCAGTACTTC; CDR3: CASSYSGGETQYF
size: .; D: .; J: TRBJ2-3; V: TRBV28; DNA: TGTGCCAGCAGTCCGAGGGGGTCAGGAGGAACAGATACGCAGTATTTT; CDR3: CASSPRGSGGTDTQYF
size: .; D: .; J: TRBJ1-6; V: TRBV6-6; DNA: TGTGCCAGCAGTTACGCGGGGGAGAGTTCACCCCTCCACTTT; CDR3: CASSYAGESSPLHF
size: .; D: TRBD2; J: TRBJ2-1; V: TRBV6-1; DNA: TGTGCCAGCGGGACTACCTACAATGAGCAGTTCTTC; CDR3: CASGTTYNEQFF
size: .; D: .; J: TRBJ2-7; V: TRBV7-8; DNA: TGTGCCAGCAGCCCCCAACAACCCTACGAGCAGTACTTC; CDR3: CASSPQQPYEQYF
size: .; D: TRBD1; J: TRBJ2-5; V: TRBV19; DNA: TGTGCCAGTAGTGCCAGGGACAGGAGGGAGACCCAGTACTTC; CDR3: CASSARDRRETQYF
size: .; D: TRBD1; J: TRBJ2-7; V: TRBV19; DNA: TGTGCCAGTAGTTTATCGACAGGGGGGAGCTCCTACGAGCAGTACTTC; CDR3: CASSLSTGGSSYEQYF
size: .; D: TRBD2; J: TRBJ2-1; V: TRBV6-5; DNA: TGTGCCAGCAGTTACCAGCGGGGGAACAATGAGCAGTTCTTC; CDR3: CASSYQRGNNEQFF
size: .; D: TRBD2; J: TRBJ2-1; V: TRBV5-5; DNA: TGTGCCAGCAGCTTGGTCAGCGGGGGGTACAATGAGCAGTTCTTC; CDR3: CASSLVSGGYNEQFF
size: .; D: TRBD1; J: TRBJ1-1; V: TRBV7-3; DNA: TGTGCCAGCAGCCCCGGCCGTACAGGGGGCTTCGGCACTGAAGCTTTCTTT; CDR3: CASSPGRTGGFGTEAFF
size: .; D: .; J: TRBJ2-7; V: TRBV10-3; DNA: TGTGCCATCAGTGGGACCCAGACAGACTACGAGCAGTACTTC; CDR3: CAISGTQTDYEQYF
size: .; D: TRBD1; J: TRBJ2-2; V: TRBV6-6; DNA: TGTGCCAGCAGTCCCCCCGGACAGGGGAGAACCGGGGAGCTGTTTTTT; CDR3: CASSPPGQGRTGELFF
size: .; D: TRBD1; J: TRBJ1-1; V: TRBV6-6; DNA: TGTGCCAGCAGTTCACAGGGGTGGAACACTGAAGCTTTCTTT; CDR3: CASSSQGWNTEAFF
size: .; D: TRBD2; J: TRBJ2-1; V: TRBV7-3; DNA: TGTGCCAGCAGCCGGACTAGCGGGGCGTTGAATGAGCAGTTCTTC; CDR3: CASSRTSGALNEQFF
size: .; D: TRBD2; J: TRBJ2-5; V: TRBV27; DNA: TGTGCCAGCAGTTTGGAACTGAAAACAAAGCGGGGGCAAGAGACCCAGTACTTC; CDR3: CASSLELKTKRGQETQYF
size: .; D: TRBD1; J: TRBJ2-1; V: TRBV5-1; DNA: TGCGCCAGCAGCGTCGGACAGGGGCAGGGTGAGCAGTTCTTC; CDR3: CASSVGQGQGEQFF
size: .; D: .; J: TRBJ2-7; V: TRBV11-2; DNA: TGTGCCAGCAGCTTAGGAAGGGGAACCTACGAGCAGTACTTC; CDR3: CASSLGRGTYEQYF
size: .; D: .; J: TRBJ1-2; V: TRBV6-1; DNA: TGTGCCAGCAGCGAACAGGTATCTGCTAACTATGGCTACACCTTC; CDR3: CASSEQVSANYGYTF
size: .; D: .; J: TRBJ2-7; V: TRBV5-1; DNA: TGCGCCAGCAGCTTTACAGGGATCTCCTACGAGCAGTACTTC; CDR3: CASSFTGISYEQYF
size: .; D: .; J: TRBJ1-1; V: TRBV6-4; DNA: TGTGCCACCGCTTGGGGGGAAGACACTGAAGCTTTCTTT; CDR3: CATAWGEDTEAFF
size: .; D: TRBD1; J: TRBJ2-1; V: TRBV7-7; DNA: TGTGCTAGCAGCACTGGGACAGGGGGCAATGAGCAGTTCTTC; CDR3: CASSTGTGGNEQFF
size: .; D: .; J: TRBJ1-5; V: TRBV6-6; DNA: TGTGCCAGCAGTCTAGATAATCAGCCCCAGCATTTT; CDR3: CASSLDNQPQHF
size: .; D: .; J: TRBJ1-2; V: TRBV7-8; DNA: TGTGCCAGCAGCTCGTTAGGGGGGGCCCCTAACTATGGCTACACCTTC; CDR3: CASSSLGGAPNYGYTF
size: .; D: .; J: TRBJ1-6; V: TRBV7-9; DNA: TGTGCCAGCAGCTTACACACCTATAATTCACCCCTCCACTTT; CDR3: CASSLHTYNSPLHF
size: .; D: TRBD1; J: TRBJ1-6; V: TRBV27; DNA: TGTGCCAGCAGCGCCGGGACAGACCTCTCCTATAATTCACCCCTCCACTTT; CDR3: CASSAGTDLSYNSPLHF
size: medium-sized; D: .; J: TRBJ1-2; V: TRBV18; DNA: TGTGCCAGCTCACCATCGGAGAACTATGGCTACACCTTC; CDR3: CASSPSENYGYTF
size: .; D: TRBD1; J: TRBJ1-2; V: TRBV7-9; DNA: TGTGCCAGCAGCTTAGAGGGGACAGGTTCTGGCTACACCTTC; CDR3: CASSLEGTGSGYTF
size: .; D: .; J: TRBJ1-2; V: TRBV5-1; DNA: TGCGCCAGCAGCGACGTAGGCCGGAGCTATGGCTACACCTTC; CDR3: CASSDVGRSYGYTF
size: .; D: .; J: TRBJ2-7; V: TRBV5-6; DNA: TGTGCCAGCAGCTTGGTCGGCGAGCAGTACTTC; CDR3: CASSLVGEQYF
size: .; D: .; J: TRBJ2-7; V: TRBV6-5; DNA: TGTGCCAGCAGTTCCAAGCGTCCTCCCTACGAGCAGTACTTC; CDR3: CASSSKRPPYEQYF
size: .; D: TRBD1; J: TRBJ2-2; V: TRBV6-5; DNA: TGTGCCAGCAGCGACAGGGGGTACACCGGGGAGCTGTTTTTT; CDR3: CASSDRGYTGELFF
size: .; D: .; J: TRBJ2-1; V: TRBV30; DNA: TGTGCCTGGAGTGAACTAGATTACAATGAGCAGTTCTTC; CDR3: CAWSELDYNEQFF
size: .; D: .; J: TRBJ2-5; V: TRBV19; DNA: TGTGCCAGTAGTATAACTCGACAGCGCGGCGAGACCCAGTACTTC; CDR3: CASSITRQRGETQYF
size: .; D: .; J: TRBJ2-4; V: TRBV19; DNA: TGTGCCAGTACCAGGGGGGCAGGTTCGCTAGCCAAAAACATTCAGTACTTC; CDR3: CASTRGAGSLAKNIQYF
size: .; D: .; J: TRBJ1-2; V: TRBV6-5; DNA: TGTGCCAGCAGTTACTTCGGGGGAGTTGGCTACACCTTC; CDR3: CASSYFGGVGYTF